One sample yielded the 28 T cell receptor beta chains listed below, sequenced in a study of CD8 T cells in ankylosing spondylitis. Whole-study findings and limits: Seemingly characteristic of ankylosing spondylitis blood was a TCR beta motif consisting of about 8 highly homologous variants.

TCRdb itself ran the 5' RACE reads through MiXCR, one entry per CDR3 protein. The data hold under 950,000 distinct CDR3 sequences, with around 20% observed a single time. What these receptors recognize is not known. The sample was blood, either unsorted or a sorted T cell fraction (not recorded which). The receptors here all came from a male donor with ankylosing spondylitis.

This sequence joins TRBV6-5 and TRBJ1-4, with 10 positions matching TRBD1. V shed 2 bases and J 8 bases; nucleotides not matched to a gene: 8. This CDR3 contains 16 residues. The V gene's germline CDR1 is MNHEY and CDR2 SVGAGI. The CDR3 DNA reads TGTGCCAGCAGTTACCTCGGGGGACAGGGGACCGAAAAACTGTTTTTT. Translated, it gives CASSYLGGQGTEKLFF.

This clonotype was counted only a few times. This chain uses TRBV20-1 with TRBJ1-2; a weak D match, TRBD1 (6 bases). The ends were cut back, 6 bases at V and 7 bases at J, with 15 bases in the middle. Germline values: CDR1 DFQATT, CDR2 SNEGSKA (reference sequence). The CDR3 covers 12 residues. The CDR3 sequence: CSANPGHTGYTF. CDR3 nucleotide sequence: TGCAGTGCAAACCCGGGACATACTGGCTACACCTTC.

The rearrangement joins TRBV21-1 to TRBJ2-7; no DNA check was done on the table's D call, TRBD1. TRBV21-1 is flagged as a pseudogene. This CDR3 region has 16 residues. The CDR3 coding sequence is TGTGCCAGCAGCAAAGTGGCCAGGGGGTTTACCTACGAGCAGTACTTC. Translating gives CASSKVARGFTYEQYF.

In its sample, this clonotype was seen many times. The rearrangement links TRBV5-1 to TRBJ2-1, with 9 bases identical to TRBD2. J gave up 6 bases and V 7 bases, and 11 bases lay outside the gene matches. Germline V lookup: CDR1 SGHRS, CDR2 YFSETQ. The CDR3 spans 15 residues. The CDR3 loop is CASVPIAGAVNEQFF. CDR3 nucleotide sequence: TGCGCCAGCGTCCCCATAGCGGGAGCGGTCAATGAGCAGTTCTTC. Drawing the rest from reference TRBV5-1 and TRBJ2-1, the complete variable domain is KAGVTQTPRYLIKTRGQQVTLSCSPISGHRSVSWYQQTPGQGLQFLFEYFSETQRNKGNFPGRFSGRQFSNSRSEMNVSTLELGDSALYLCASVPIAGAVNEQFFGPGTRLTVL.

This clonotype has at least ten counts. DNA for the CDR3: TGTGCCAGCAGTTTCCGGACGCTTCAAGAGACCCAGTACTTC. Its protein is CASSFRTLQETQYF. This chain links TRBV12-3 or TRBV12-4 with TRBJ2-5; D ambiguous. This CDR3 region has 14 residues. The germline V and J ends were trimmed by 3 bases and 2 bases, with 10 bases remaining between them.

This clonotype turned up a few times. The chain joins TRBV30 to TRBJ2-2; D gene unclear. With 3 bases removed from V and 7 bases from J, the gap between germline ends came to 9 bases. This CDR3 has 12 residues. Germline CDR1 reads GTSNPN; CDR2 reads SVGIG (reference sequence). CDR3 in DNA: TGTGCCTGGAGCGGGTCCCTCGGGGAGCTGTTTTTT. Protein: CAWSGSLGELFF.

The rearrangement joins TRBV30 to TRBJ1-1, with no clear D. The CDR3 consists of 14 residues. Germline CDR1 is GTSNPN and CDR2 is SVGIG (reference sequence). V was shortened by 4 bases and J by 3 bases, with 15 bases between the two germline ends. The CDR3 here is CAWTKAGGHTEAFF. The DNA of the CDR3 is TGTGCCTGGACCAAGGCCGGAGGGCACACTGAAGCTTTCTTT.

This clonotype was detected only once. The chain recombines TRBV4-3 with TRBJ1-1; D is undetermined. Germline-derived CDR1 and CDR2 are LGHNA and YSLEER. V was pared by 3 bases and J by 2 bases, with 10 bases between. The CDR3 spans 14 residues. The DNA for the CDR3 is TGCGCCAGCAGCCATGGCGGAAGCAACACTGAAGCTTTCTTT. Amino acids: CASSHGGSNTEAFF.

This chain links TRBV11-2 with TRBJ2-3; 8 bases align to TRBD1. Germline V gene sequence: CDR1 SGHAT, CDR2 FQNNGV. CDR3 length: 14 amino acids. The junction had 5 bases not matched to a gene; V was cut back by 3 bases and J by 6 bases. CDR3 nucleotides: TGTGCCAGCAGCTTTGAGGACAGGGTGGATACGCAGTATTTT. Its translation is CASSFEDRVDTQYF.

The V gene is TRBV5-6, the J gene TRBJ2-1; 9 positions match TRBD1. J lost 6 bases, V lost 2 bases, and 6 bases had no gene match. This CDR3 contains 15 residues. The germline V gene has CDR1 SGHDT and CDR2 YYEEEE. DNA of the CDR3: TGTGCCAGCAGCTTCCTGGGGACAGGGCCCAATGAGCAGTTCTTC. It codes for CASSFLGTGPNEQFF.

V is TRBV2 and J is TRBJ2-3; 10 nucleotides match TRBD2. Germline CDR1 and CDR2: SNHLY and FYNNEI. V trimming: 6 bases; J trimming: 0 bases; junction bases outside the gene matches: 3. This CDR3 has 15 residues. The CDR3 region is CASRGLASSTDTQYF. The DNA of the CDR3 is TGTGCCAGCAGGGGACTAGCGAGCAGCACAGATACGCAGTATTTT. Complete variable domain (other parts from reference TRBV2 and TRBJ2-3): EPEVTQTPSHQVTQMGQEVILRCVPISNHLYFYWYRQILGQKVEFLVSFYNNEISEKSEIFDDQFSVERPDGSNFTLKIRSTKLEDSAMYFCASRGLASSTDTQYFGPGTRLTVL.

This clonotype appeared a few times. The CDR3 DNA reads TGCAGTGCTGCTTGGGCGGGAGGAAGCGATACGCAGTATTTT. It specifies CSAAWAGGSDTQYF. The chain links TRBV20-1 to TRBJ2-3; 8 bases align to TRBD2. CDR3 length: 14 amino acids. In germline, CDR1 is DFQATT, CDR2 SNEGSKA (reference sequence). Trimming removed 5 bases from V and 6 bases from J; junction bases left unmatched: 10.

The V and J genes are TRBV5-1 and TRBJ2-7; TRBD1 agrees at 8 bases. Germline-derived CDR1 and CDR2 are SGHRS and YFSETQ. This CDR3 region has 14 residues. Trimming removed 5 bases from V and 4 bases from J; junction bases left unmatched: 8. The chain's CDR3 is CASSWVTGGYEQYF. DNA for the CDR3: TGCGCCAGCAGTTGGGTAACAGGGGGTTACGAGCAGTACTTC.

V gene TRBV20-1 combines with J gene TRBJ2-4, with a weak D call TRBD2 (6 bases). Germline values: CDR1 DFQATT, CDR2 SNEGSKA (reference sequence). The CDR3 is 15 amino acids. V shed 3 bases and J shed 0 bases, with 12 bases lying between them. CDR3 residues: CSARAPGLAKNIQYF. In DNA, the CDR3 is TGCAGTGCTAGGGCTCCGGGACTAGCCAAAAACATTCAGTACTTC.

This clonotype was picked up a small number of times. The chain has TRBV2 and TRBJ2-6, with 9 bases lining up with TRBD1. This CDR3 is 16 amino acids long. Germline V gene lookup returns CDR1 SNHLY and CDR2 FYNNEI. After removal of 5 bases from V and 2 bases from J, the junction contained 4 bases not matched to a gene. The CDR3 reads CASSKDRGTGANVLTF. CDR3 in DNA: TGTGCCAGCAGTAAAGACAGGGGGACTGGGGCCAACGTCCTGACTTTC.

The chain couples TRBV29-1 to TRBJ2-3, with 7 bases that match TRBD2. This CDR3 contains 13 residues. With 1 base clipped from V and 6 bases from J, the junction kept 4 bases outside the gene matches. CDR1 is SQVTM and CDR2 is ANQGSEA in the germline V gene. The CDR3 DNA reads as TGCAGCGTTGAAGCGGGAGGCAGGGATACGCAGTATTTT. Its protein product is CSVEAGGRDTQYF.

J is TRBJ2-7 and V is TRBV5-1; D gene uncertain. The V and J ends lost 2 bases and 2 bases respectively, with 11 bases between them. Germline CDR1 and CDR2: SGHRS and YFSETQ. This CDR3 has 14 amino acids. In DNA, the CDR3 is TGCGCCAGCAGCTTATCCAGGATGACCTACGAGCAGTACTTC. Translated: CASSLSRMTYEQYF.

Only a few counts were recorded for this clonotype. The chain combines TRBV4-1 with TRBJ1-5; D gene ambiguous. V lost 1 base to trimming and J lost 0 bases, with 7 bases between them. Per the germline V gene, CDR1 is MGHRA and CDR2 is YSYEKL. This CDR3 has 15 amino acids. This CDR3 is CASSQGTSSNQPQHF. CDR3 nucleotides: TGCGCCAGCAGCCAAGGGACTTCTAGCAATCAGCCCCAGCATTTT.

The chain uses TRBV10-3 and TRBJ1-1; D might be TRBD1 (6 bases). Germline V lookup: CDR1 ENHRY, CDR2 SYGVKD. V dropped 3 bases and J dropped 0 bases, with 8 bases sitting between them. The CDR3 is made up of 14 amino acids. This CDR3 is CAISDGTMNTEAFF. The CDR3 nucleotides read TGTGCCATCAGTGATGGGACAATGAACACTGAAGCTTTCTTT.

V usage is TRBV9 and J usage is TRBJ2-1; tentative D call: TRBD2 (6 bases). Deletions cut 0 bases from V and 6 bases from J, with 13 bases between. Germline V CDR1 and CDR2: SGDLS, YYNGEE. CDR3 length: 15 amino acids. The chain's CDR3 is CASSVGGVNLNEQFF. CDR3 nucleotides: TGTGCCAGCAGCGTAGGCGGGGTTAACCTCAATGAGCAGTTCTTC.

This chain connects TRBV20-1 to TRBJ2-1; D is possibly TRBD1 or TRBD2 (6 bases each). The CDR3 consists of 13 residues. V was trimmed by 1 base and J by 8 bases, leaving 12 bases between them. CDR1 DFQATT and CDR2 SNEGSKA come from the germline V gene (reference sequence). The CDR3 sequence is CSARGGADHEQFF. DNA of the CDR3: TGCAGTGCTAGAGGGGGGGCGGACCATGAGCAGTTCTTC.

This clonotype was detected a few times. V and J are TRBV4-1 and TRBJ2-1; D is possibly TRBD1 (6 bases). Germline CDR1 MGHRA, CDR2 YSYEKL. Trimming took off 0 bases at V and 4 bases at J, with 13 bases between the two ends. The CDR3 sequence is 16 residues long. In nucleotides, the CDR3 is TGCGCCAGCAGCCAAGATCTGGGGGCCCTATACAATGAGCAGTTCTTC. It yields the protein CASSQDLGALYNEQFF.

The CDR3 DNA reads TGTGCCACCAGTGATGGGGGACAGGGGATTCCCTATGAGCAGTTCTTC. Its protein is CATSDGGQGIPYEQFF. The chain carries TRBV24-1 and TRBJ2-1; 10 bases are shared with TRBD1. Germline-derived CDR1 and CDR2 are KGHDR and SFDVKD. CDR3 size: 16 residues. The junction had 9 bases not matched to a gene; V was cut back by 3 bases and J by 8 bases.

V gene TRBV7-6 combines with J gene TRBJ2-3; 14 nucleotides align to TRBD2. Germline V gene lookup returns CDR1 SGHVS and CDR2 FNYEAQ. The CDR3 length is 17 residues. Trimming took 5 bases from V and 1 from J; bases not matched to a gene: 5. The CDR3 nucleotides are TGTGCCAGCAGCGCGGGACTAGCGGGAGAGGGCACAGATACGCAGTATTTT. Its translation: CASSAGLAGEGTDTQYF. Full variable domain (remainder filled in from reference TRBV7-6 and TRBJ2-3): GAGVSQSPRYKVTKRGQDVALRCDPISGHVSLYWYRQALGQGPEFLTYFNYEAQQDKSGLPNDRFSAERPEGSISTLTIQRTEQRDSAMYRCASSAGLAGEGTDTQYFGPGTRLTVL.

In its sample, this clonotype was seen a few times. The chain uses TRBV4-1 and TRBJ2-1; 7 bases are a match to TRBD1. CDR3 length equals 15 residues. With 0 bases clipped from V and 9 bases from J, the junction kept 8 bases outside the gene matches. The V gene's germline CDR1 is MGHRA and CDR2 YSYEKL. For the CDR3, the DNA is TGCGCCAGCAGCCAAGAAATAAGGCAGGGGGTTGAGCAGTTCTTC. Residues: CASSQEIRQGVEQFF.

This clonotype was seen only a few times. V is TRBV27 and J is TRBJ1-1; 7 nucleotides match TRBD1. Germline CDR1 MNHEY, CDR2 SMNVEV (reference sequence). The junction had 6 bases not matched to a gene; V was cut back by 6 bases and J by 2 bases. CDR3 size: 14 residues. The CDR3 DNA reads TGTGCCAGCAGGTTGGGACAGCCAAACACTGAAGCTTTCTTT. The encoded protein is CASRLGQPNTEAFF.

The gene calls are TRBV29-1 and TRBJ2-7; 10 bases match TRBD1. V was pared by 4 bases and J by 7 bases, with 10 bases of the junction left unmatched. The germline V gene has CDR1 SQVTM and CDR2 ANQGSEA. The CDR3 runs 14 residues. The CDR3 reads CSVGPGQGTEEQYF. DNA of the CDR3: TGCAGCGTTGGACCGGGACAGGGGACGGAGGAGCAGTACTTC.

This clonotype was counted only a few times. This chain links TRBV6-1 with TRBJ1-2, with D tentatively TRBD1 (6 bases). The CDR3 runs 14 residues. V was shortened by 8 bases and J by 0 bases, with 13 bases between the two germline ends. Germline V gives CDR1 MNHNS, CDR2 SASEGT. The CDR3 DNA reads TGTGCCAGCCGAAGGGGGGCGCCTAACTATGGCTACACCTTC. Its protein product is CASRRGAPNYGYTF.